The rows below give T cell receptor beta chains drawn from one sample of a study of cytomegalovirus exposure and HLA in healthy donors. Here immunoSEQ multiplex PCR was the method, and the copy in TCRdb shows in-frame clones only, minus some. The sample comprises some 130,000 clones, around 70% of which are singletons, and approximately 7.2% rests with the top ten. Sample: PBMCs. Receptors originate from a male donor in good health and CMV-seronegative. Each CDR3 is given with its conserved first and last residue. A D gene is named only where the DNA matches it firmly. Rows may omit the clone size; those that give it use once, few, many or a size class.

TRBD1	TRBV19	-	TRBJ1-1	TGTGCCAGTAGTGACAGGGGGCCAAATACTGAAGCTTTCTTT	CASSDRGPNTEAFF
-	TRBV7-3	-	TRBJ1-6	TGTGCCAGCAGTTTAGGGCAGGGTTCACCCCTCCACTTT	CASSLGQGSPLHF
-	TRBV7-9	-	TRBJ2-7	TGTGCCAGCAGCCACCCTGAAAACAGCTACGAGCAGTACTTC	CASSHPENSYEQYF
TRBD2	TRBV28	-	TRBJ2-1	TGTGCCAGCAGAACCCCCGGGACTAGCGGGAGACATGAGCAGTTCTTC	CASRTPGTSGRHEQFF
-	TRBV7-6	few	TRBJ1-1	TGTGCCAGCAGCTTAGACAAGAACACTGAAGCTTTCTTT	CASSLDKNTEAFF
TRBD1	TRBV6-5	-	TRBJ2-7	TGTGCCAGCAGTTACCCGGACAGGGATAGCGAGCAGTACTTC	CASSYPDRDSEQYF
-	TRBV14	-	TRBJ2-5	TGTGCCAGCAGCCAGGTTAGGGGTGGAGAGACCCAGTACTTC	CASSQVRGGETQYF
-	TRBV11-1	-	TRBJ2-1	TGTGCCAGCAGCTTGGCTCAAAGCTCCTACAATGAGCAGTTCTTC	CASSLAQSSYNEQFF
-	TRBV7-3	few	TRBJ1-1	TGTGCCAGCAGCCTCTTGGGGGGTGGGGGCACTGAAGCTTTCTTT	CASSLLGGGGTEAFF
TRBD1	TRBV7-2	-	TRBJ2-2	TGTGCCAGCAGCTTAGTCAGGGGGCGCAGCACCGGGGAGCTGTTTTTT	CASSLVRGRSTGELFF
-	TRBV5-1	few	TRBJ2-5	TGCGCCAGCAGCTTGGGGGCGGGATTGAGAGAGACCCAGTACTTC	CASSLGAGLRETQYF
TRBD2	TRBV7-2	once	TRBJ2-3	TGTGCCAGCAGCTGGCAACCGGGACTAGCGGGTGATACGCAGTATTTT	CASSWQPGLAGDTQYF
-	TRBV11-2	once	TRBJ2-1	TGTGCCAGCAGCCCCTGGACGGGAAATGACAATGAGCAGTTCTTC	CASSPWTGNDNEQFF
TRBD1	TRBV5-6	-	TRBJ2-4	TGTGCCAGCAGCCACCGGGACAGACCAAACATTCAGTACTTC	CASSHRDRPNIQYF
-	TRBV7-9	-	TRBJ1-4	TGTGCCAGCAGCTTTCCCCTGGGGCAGGATGAAAAACTGTTTTTT	CASSFPLGQDEKLFF
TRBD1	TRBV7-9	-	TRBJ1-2	TGTTCCAGCAGCTTCCCGGGACAGGTATTCTATGGCTACACCTTC	CSSSFPGQVFYGYTF
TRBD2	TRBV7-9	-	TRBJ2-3	TGTGCCAGCGAGCGGGGGGGCGCGAATACGCAGTATTTT	CASERGGANTQYF
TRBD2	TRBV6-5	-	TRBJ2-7	TGTGCCAGCAGTTACTCTTCTAGCGGGGGAACCTACGAGCAGTACTTC	CASSYSSSGGTYEQYF
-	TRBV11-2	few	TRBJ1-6	TGTGCCAGCAGCTTAGGCGGGACACCCCTCCACTTT	CASSLGGTPLHF
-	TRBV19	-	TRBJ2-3	TGTGCCAGTAGTAGGGTCAGACAAACTAGCACAGATACGCAGTATTTT	CASSRVRQTSTDTQYF
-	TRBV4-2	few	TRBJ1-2	TGTGCCAGCAGCCAAGCCTCTGGCTACACCTTC	CASSQASGYTF
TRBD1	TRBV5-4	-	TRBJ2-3	TGTGCCAGCAGCTTGCCGGGACAGGGGGGAGTTACGCAGTATTTT	CASSLPGQGGVTQYF
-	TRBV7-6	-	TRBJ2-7	TGTGCCAGCAGCTTAGAGGGCAGGGCCTACGAGCAGTACTTC	CASSLEGRAYEQYF
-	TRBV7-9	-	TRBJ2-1	TGTGCCAGCAGCTTGGGCTCGGGGTTTAGCTCCTACAATGAGCAGTTCTTC	CASSLGSGFSSYNEQFF
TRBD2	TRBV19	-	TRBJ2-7	TGTGCCAGTAGTGTAACTAGCGGGGAAACCTACGAGCAGTACTTC	CASSVTSGETYEQYF
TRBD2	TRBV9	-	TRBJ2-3	TGTGCCAGCAGCGTTGTAGCGGGGTACACAGATACGCAGTATTTT	CASSVVAGYTDTQYF
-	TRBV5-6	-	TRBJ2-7	TGTGCCAGCAGTCCCATCGACAGCTCCTACGAGCAGTACTTC	CASSPIDSSYEQYF